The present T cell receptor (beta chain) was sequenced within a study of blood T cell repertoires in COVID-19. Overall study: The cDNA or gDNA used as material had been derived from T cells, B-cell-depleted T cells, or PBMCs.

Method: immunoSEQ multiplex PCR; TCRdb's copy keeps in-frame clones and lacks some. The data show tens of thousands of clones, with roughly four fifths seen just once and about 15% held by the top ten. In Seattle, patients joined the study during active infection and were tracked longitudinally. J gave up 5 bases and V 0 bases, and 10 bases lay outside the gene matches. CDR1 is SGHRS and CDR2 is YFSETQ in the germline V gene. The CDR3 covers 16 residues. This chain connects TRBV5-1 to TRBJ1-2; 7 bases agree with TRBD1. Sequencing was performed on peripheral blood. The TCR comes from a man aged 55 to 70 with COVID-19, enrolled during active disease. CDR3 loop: CASSLDIWDSSYGYTF. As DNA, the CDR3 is TGCGCCAGCAGCTTGGATATATGGGACAGCTCTTATGGCTACACCTTC.